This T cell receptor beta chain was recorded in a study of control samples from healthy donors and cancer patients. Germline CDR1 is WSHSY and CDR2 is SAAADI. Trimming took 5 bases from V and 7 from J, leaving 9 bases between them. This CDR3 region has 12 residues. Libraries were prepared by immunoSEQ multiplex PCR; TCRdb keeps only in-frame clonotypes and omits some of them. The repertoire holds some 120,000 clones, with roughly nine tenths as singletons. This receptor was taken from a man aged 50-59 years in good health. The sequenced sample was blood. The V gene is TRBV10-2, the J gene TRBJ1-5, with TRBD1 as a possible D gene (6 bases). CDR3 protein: CASSLQGQPQHF. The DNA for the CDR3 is TGCGCCAGCAGTTTACAGGGCCAGCCCCAGCATTTT.